Following are 15 T cell receptor beta chains from one sample sequenced in a study of T cells after yellow fever vaccination. TCRdb ran MiXCR on the 5' RACE reads and lists one entry per CDR3 protein. Of around 600,000 distinct CDR3 sequences in the sample, roughly 12% were seen once. Sequences were derived from PBMCs, sampled on the day of the yellow fever booster vaccination. Source of these receptors: a man aged 25-45 years who received the YFV17D yellow fever vaccine.

This rearrangement joins TRBV4-1 to TRBJ2-1; 14 bases match TRBD2. V was clipped by 4 bases and J by 9 bases; unmatched bases: 5. This CDR3 has 15 amino acids. Germline loops: CDR1 MGHRA, CDR2 YSYEKL. The CDR3 is CASSRFGTSGSEQFF. CDR3 coding DNA: TGCGCCAGCAGCCGATTCGGGACTAGCGGGAGTGAGCAGTTCTTC.

The chain is built from TRBV7-2 and TRBJ2-7, with 12 bases fitting TRBD1. Germline V gene data show CDR1 as SGHTA and CDR2 as FQGNSA. Trimming took 5 bases from V and 4 from J; bases not matched to a gene: 6. The CDR3 is 15 amino acids. The CDR3 loop reads CASSIGTGGLYEQYF. The CDR3 nucleotides are TGTGCCAGCAGCATAGGGACAGGGGGCCTTTACGAGCAGTACTTC.

V is TRBV6-5 and J is TRBJ2-7; D is ambiguous. Trimming pared 4 bases from V and 1 base from J, leaving 11 bases between. There are 14 residues in the CDR3. Germline CDR1 reads MNHEY; CDR2 reads SVGAGI. The CDR3 DNA sequence: TGTGCCAGCAGTTTTTCGGTGGGATCCTACGAGCAGTACTTC. Translation gives CASSFSVGSYEQYF.

In its sample, this clonotype was seen many times. The rearrangement joins TRBV6-1 to TRBJ2-5; D might be TRBD2 (6 bases). From germline, CDR1 is MNHNS and CDR2 SASEGT. V was pared by 6 bases and J by 0 bases, with 14 bases between. The CDR3 sequence is 15 residues long. The CDR3 nucleotides are TGTGCCAGCAGCCATCCTGGGGGGTACCAAGAGACCCAGTACTTC. Protein product: CASSHPGGYQETQYF.

This clonotype was counted only a few times. Here the CDR3 DNA reads TGCGCCAGCAGCTTGGTTGGGGGACTCATGAACACTGAAGCTTTCTTT. Its translation is CASSLVGGLMNTEAFF. The chain recombines TRBV5-1 with TRBJ1-1; a possible D gene is TRBD1 (5 bases). Trimming stripped 0 bases from V and 0 bases from J, with 12 bases between. The CDR3 is made up of 16 amino acids. Germline CDR1 and CDR2: SGHRS and YFSETQ.

The chain recombines TRBV5-1 with TRBJ2-7; 7 bases align to TRBD2. CDR3 length equals 18 residues. V shed 0 bases, J shed 2 bases, and the junction held 14 bases outside the gene matches. CDR1 is SGHRS, CDR2 YFSETQ, per germline. This CDR3 reads CASSLGLGSGLVAYEQYF. The CDR3 nucleotides are TGCGCCAGCAGCTTGGGCCTCGGTTCTGGACTAGTCGCCTACGAGCAGTACTTC.

This clonotype turned up a few times. The V call is TRBV5-5, the J call TRBJ1-1, with D perhaps matching TRBD1 (6 bases). Per germline, CDR1 SGHKS and CDR2 YYEKEE (reference sequence). V shed 0 bases and J shed 5 bases, with 11 bases lying between them. This CDR3 has 14 residues. The CDR3 DNA reads as TGTGCCAGCAGCTTGGGGGGGCGGTTGACTGAAGCTTTCTTT. Protein product: CASSLGGRLTEAFF.

This clonotype was observed a handful of times. This rearrangement joins TRBV20-1 to TRBJ2-2; tentatively, D is TRBD1 (7 bases). The V gene's germline CDR1 is DFQATT and CDR2 SNEGSKA (reference sequence). Trimming pared 3 bases from V and 4 bases from J, leaving 18 bases between. The length of the CDR3 is 16 residues. The CDR3, as DNA: TGCAGTGCTAGCGCTTTGAACAGGGGAGGCACCGGGGAGCTGTTTTTT. It translates to CSASALNRGGTGELFF.

This rearrangement joins TRBV7-2 to TRBJ2-5; D possibly corresponds to TRBD2 (5 bases). Germline V CDR1 and CDR2: SGHTA, FQGNSA. This CDR3 contains 14 residues. Trimming stripped 1 base from V and 4 bases from J, with 10 bases between. The CDR3 sequence: CASSLGLGRETQYF. CDR3 DNA: TGTGCCAGCAGCTTAGGTTTAGGGAGAGAGACCCAGTACTTC.

The V and J genes are TRBV14 and TRBJ2-1; 8 bases map to TRBD1. Germline CDR1 is SGHDN and CDR2 is FVKESK. The CDR3 is 18 amino acids. V lost 2 bases to trimming and J lost 8 bases; unmatched junction nucleotides: 17. CDR3 sequence reads: CASSQYRGTTYKHDEQFF. DNA of the CDR3: TGTGCCAGCAGCCAATACAGGGGGACCACTTACAAGCATGATGAGCAGTTCTTC.

This clonotype was detected a few times. The rearrangement joins TRBV12-3 or TRBV12-4 to TRBJ1-4; 9 nucleotides agree with TRBD1. The length of the CDR3 is 15 residues. The trim removed 6 bases at V and 8 bases at J, leaving 10 bases unmatched. CDR3 DNA sequence: TGTGCCAGCAGAGCCTCCGGGACAGGGTACGAAAAACTGTTTTTT. Its translation is CASRASGTGYEKLFF.

The rearrangement joins TRBV27 to TRBJ2-5, with TRBD2 identical over 13 bases. The ends lost 7 bases at V and 5 bases at J; junction bases unmatched: 7. The CDR3 spans 15 residues. The germline V gene has CDR1 MNHEY and CDR2 SMNVEV (reference sequence). In DNA form, the CDR3 reads TGTGCCAGCACCAGACTAGCGGGAGGACCGGAGACCCAGTACTTC. Protein sequence: CASTRLAGGPETQYF.

The CDR3 DNA follows: TGTGCCAGCAGCTTGCAGGGGGGGAACTACGAGCAGTACTTC. Translation gives CASSLQGGNYEQYF. The gene calls are TRBV7-2 and TRBJ2-7, with D perhaps TRBD1 or TRBD2 (7 bases each). This CDR3 has 14 residues. Per the germline V gene, CDR1 is SGHTA and CDR2 is FQGNSA. The germline V and J ends were trimmed by 3 bases and 3 bases, with 12 bases remaining between them.

The chain recombines TRBV28 with TRBJ2-7, with unresolved D. Per the germline V gene, CDR1 is MDHEN and CDR2 is SYDVKM. Between the trimmed V and J ends, which lost 1 base and 5 bases, there was a span of 15 bases. CDR3 length: 15 amino acids. The DNA for the CDR3 is TGTGCCAGCAGTTTATCTCCCGGAGTGGCGAACGAGCAGTACTTC. This gives the protein CASSLSPGVANEQYF.

A few counts support this clonotype. The V call is TRBV6-2 or TRBV6-3, the J call TRBJ2-4; TRBD1 matches 7 bases. Germline assignment: CDR1 MNHEY and CDR2 SVGEGT. With 6 bases clipped from V and 8 bases from J, the junction kept 4 bases outside the gene matches. This CDR3 comprises 12 residues. CDR3 loop: CASSTRGHIQYF. CDR3 DNA: TGTGCCAGCAGCACTAGGGGGCACATTCAGTACTTC.